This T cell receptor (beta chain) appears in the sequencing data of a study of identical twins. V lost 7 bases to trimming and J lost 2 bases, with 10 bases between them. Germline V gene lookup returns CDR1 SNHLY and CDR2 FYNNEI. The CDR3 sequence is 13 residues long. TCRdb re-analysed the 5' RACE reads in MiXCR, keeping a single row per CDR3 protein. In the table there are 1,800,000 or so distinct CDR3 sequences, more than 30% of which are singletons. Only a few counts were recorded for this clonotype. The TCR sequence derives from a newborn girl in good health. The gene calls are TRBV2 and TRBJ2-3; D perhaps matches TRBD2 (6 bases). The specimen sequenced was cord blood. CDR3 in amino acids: CASKGLHTDTQYF. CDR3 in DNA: TGTGCCAGCAAGGGACTTCACACAGATACGCAGTATTTT.